This T cell receptor beta chain was identified in a study of cytomegalovirus exposure and HLA in healthy donors. Study-level points and caveats: The authors later linked a missense DCLRE1C variant to TCR beta V- and J-gene trimming.

60 Vbeta and 13 Jbeta primers were used in PCR. Clones were read by immunoSEQ multiplex PCR, and TCRdb kept only the in-frame ones, dropping some. This table has around 150,000 clones, 65% to 90% appearing once. This CDR3 is built from 13 residues. Trimming cost V 4 bases and J 1 base, with 8 bases left between them. Germline values: CDR1 SGHRS, CDR2 YFSETQ. Comment on this clone: Antigen: not known.

The clonotype comes from a human donor in good health. The sample taken for sequencing was PBMCs. The chain employs TRBV5-1 and TRBJ1-1, with D unresolved. The CDR3 loop is CASSPGPNTEAFF. CDR3 nucleotide sequence: TGCGCCAGCAGCCCTGGGCCGAACACTGAAGCTTTCTTT.